This T cell receptor (beta chain) was profiled in a study of blood T cell repertoires in COVID-19. Germline CDR1 and CDR2: SEHNR and FQNEAQ (reference sequence). The CDR3 has 16 residues. The J segment lost 5 bases and the V segment lost 1 base, leaving 8 bases of the junction unmatched. The protocol was immunoSEQ multiplex PCR, while the TCRdb copy is restricted to in-frame clones and leaves out a portion. The sample contains roughly 200,000 clones, approximately 86% of which appear only once. This clonotype was sampled from a woman in her thirties or forties with acute COVID-19. The rearrangement joins TRBV7-9 to TRBJ2-1; the match to TRBD2 covers 7 bases. Sequenced sample: PBMCs or T cells enriched from blood (not recorded which). The CDR3 here is CASSLVMAGVHNEQFF. For the CDR3, the DNA is TGTGCCAGCAGCTTAGTGATGGCGGGAGTCCACAATGAGCAGTTCTTC.